The 28 T cell receptor beta chains listed next were all sequenced from one sample in a study of post-analysis software for immune sequencing data. Whole-study findings and limits: Among a few TRBV segments more frequent in patients than controls were TRBV5-6, TRBV5-1 and TRBV20-1.

Antigen specificity for these receptors is unknown. Each TCR beta cDNA library carried unique molecular identifiers. A single record per CDR3 protein comes from TCRdb applying MiXCR to the PCR reads. The sample consists of roughly 730,000 distinct CDR3 sequences, just under 30% of them appearing once. The sequenced sample was blood. All receptors derive from a girl aged 10 to 17 with multiple sclerosis.

This rearrangement joins TRBV6-6 to TRBJ1-6; the D is unclear. This CDR3 has 14 residues. CDR1 is MNHNY, CDR2 SVGAGI, per germline (reference sequence). The ends were cut back, 5 bases at V and 0 bases at J, with 5 bases in the middle. CDR3 coding DNA: TGTGCCAGCAGTGGATACTCCTATAATTCACCCCTCCACTTT. Translation gives CASSGYSYNSPLHF.

This clonotype has at least ten counts. V and J are TRBV6-5 and TRBJ2-5; the D gene is possibly TRBD1 (7 bases). CDR1 is MNHEY and CDR2 is SVGAGI in the germline V gene. The CDR3 runs to 14 residues. Trimming took 5 bases from V and 11 from J, leaving 21 bases between them. The CDR3 bases are TGTGCCAGCAGTCGCCCCGGGACTCCAGGGGGGCAGTACTTC. Its translation is CASSRPGTPGGQYF.

This clonotype was found a few times. The rearrangement uses TRBV28 and TRBJ2-1; TRBD2 might be the D (6 bases). Germline loops: CDR1 MDHEN, CDR2 SYDVKM. This CDR3 is built from 15 residues. Trimming pared 7 bases from V and 0 bases from J, leaving 13 bases between. CDR3 nucleotides: TGTGCCAGCACGCGGGATTCGGTCTCCTACAATGAGCAGTTCTTC. It translates to CASTRDSVSYNEQFF.

This clonotype occurred a few times. The gene calls are TRBV15 and TRBJ2-1, with no clear D. Trimming pared 1 base from V and 10 bases from J, leaving 14 bases between. The CDR3 is 14 amino acids. CDR1 is LNHNV, CDR2 YYDKDF, per germline (reference sequence). The CDR3 sequence: CATSRVGRSREQFF. The CDR3 nucleotides read TGTGCCACCAGCAGAGTGGGCCGTTCACGGGAGCAGTTCTTC.

The chain is built from TRBV28 and TRBJ2-2; the D gene is possibly TRBD2 (6 bases). V was cut by 9 bases and J by 4 bases, with 12 bases left in between. The germline CDR1 and CDR2 sequences are MDHEN and SYDVKM. The CDR3 has 13 residues. The CDR3 region has the DNA TGTGCCAGTAGGATGGGGGGCACCGGGGAGCTGTTTTTT. Translating gives CASRMGGTGELFF.

V is TRBV4-3 and J is TRBJ2-6, with 11 bases identical to TRBD1. Germline V CDR1 and CDR2: LGHNA, YSLEER. J was trimmed by 2 bases and V by 0 bases; bases with no gene match: 12. This CDR3 has 21 residues. DNA for the CDR3: TGCGCCAGCAGCCAAGATTGGGACAGGGGGAGTCTCATGACTGGGGCCAACGTCCTGACTTTC. This translates into CASSQDWDRGSLMTGANVLTF.

This clonotype was detected many times. The rearrangement uses TRBV20-1 and TRBJ2-3, with D maybe TRBD2 (5 bases). V lost 0 bases, J lost 5 bases, and 6 bases lay in between. Germline loops: CDR1 DFQATT, CDR2 SNEGSKA (reference sequence). The CDR3 runs 12 residues. This chain's CDR3 is CSARDRGDTQYF. Here the CDR3 DNA reads TGCAGTGCTAGAGATCGGGGAGATACGCAGTATTTT.

This clonotype was counted only a few times. The chain recombines TRBV28 with TRBJ1-4, with D unclear. The germline V gene has CDR1 MDHEN and CDR2 SYDVKM. CDR3 length equals 14 residues. The V end was cut by 6 bases, the J end by 7 bases, with 15 bases between. The CDR3 region has the DNA TGTGCCAGCAGACCCCCCGGACCGGGTGAAAAACTGTTTTTT. It specifies CASRPPGPGEKLFF.

The CDR3 sequence: CASSFDPLNEQFF. The CDR3 coding sequence is TGTGCCAGCAGCTTCGACCCCCTCAATGAGCAGTTCTTC. The gene calls are TRBV7-2 and TRBJ2-1; D gene ambiguous. This CDR3 has 13 residues. Trimming took 3 bases from V and 6 from J, leaving 9 bases between them. Germline loops: CDR1 SGHTA, CDR2 FQGNSA. Using reference TRBV7-2 and TRBJ2-1 for the parts outside the CDR3, the full variable domain is GAGVSQSPSNKVTEKGKDVELRCDPISGHTALYWYRQSLGQGLEFLIYFQGNSAPDKSGLPSDRFSAERTGGSVSTLTIQRTQQEDSAVYLCASSFDPLNEQFFGPGTRLTVL.

The chain combines TRBV20-1 with TRBJ1-5; 9 bases match TRBD1. The trim removed 3 bases at V and 4 bases at J, leaving 4 bases unmatched. CDR1 DFQATT and CDR2 SNEGSKA come from the germline V gene (reference sequence). This CDR3 has 14 amino acids. The DNA of the CDR3 is TGCAGTGCTAGTTCTGGACAGGGGAATCAGCCCCAGCATTTT. As protein: CSASSGQGNQPQHF.

This clonotype was detected a few times. This CDR3 reads CASSYPPQRNEQFF. CDR3 nucleotides: TGTGCCAGCAGTTACCCTCCCCAGAGGAATGAGCAGTTCTTC. The chain recombines TRBV6-2 or TRBV6-3 with TRBJ2-1; no clear D. CDR1 is MNHEY, CDR2 SVGEGT, per germline. CDR3 length equals 14 residues. V was shortened by 2 bases and J by 7 bases, with 12 bases between the two germline ends.

Only a few counts were recorded for this clonotype. The chain employs TRBV6-5 and TRBJ1-2; a weak D match, TRBD1 (5 bases). The CDR3 is 11 amino acids. The V end was cut by 8 bases, the J end by 8 bases, with 12 bases between. Germline CDR1 is MNHEY and CDR2 is SVGAGI. CDR3 protein: CASAGTGGYTF. The CDR3 nucleotides are TGTGCCAGCGCCGGGACGGGCGGCTACACCTTC.

This clonotype was counted between two and nine times. V usage is TRBV20-1 and J usage is TRBJ1-2, with 7 bases lining up with TRBD1. The CDR3 loop spans 12 amino acids. From germline, CDR1 is DFQATT and CDR2 SNEGSKA (reference sequence). Germline trimming cut 0 bases from V and 8 bases from J; bases unmatched to any gene: 3. CDR3 DNA: TGCAGTGCTAGAGAGGGACAGTCCGGCTACACCTTC. Amino acids: CSAREGQSGYTF.

This clonotype occurred a few times. CDR3 nucleotides: TGTGCCAGCAGCGTAGGGCAGGGACTCGTGAATGAGCAGTTCTTC. Translating it yields CASSVGQGLVNEQFF. The genes are TRBV9 and TRBJ2-1; maybe TRBD2 (6 bases). Per germline, CDR1 SGDLS and CDR2 YYNGEE. Between the trimmed V and J ends, which lost 0 bases and 7 bases, there was a span of 14 bases. The CDR3 runs to 15 residues.

There are a few counts of this clonotype. V and J are TRBV5-1 and TRBJ2-1, with D maybe TRBD2 (6 bases). The germline gives CDR1 SGHRS, CDR2 YFSETQ. The CDR3 consists of 12 residues. Between the trimmed V and J ends, which lost 3 bases and 10 bases, there was a span of 11 bases. Here the CDR3 DNA reads TGCGCCAGCAGCTGGGGGGATCGGGAGCAGTTCTTC. This encodes CASSWGDREQFF.

The V call is TRBV4-2, the J call TRBJ2-3; TRBD2 matches at 9 bases. This CDR3 has 16 residues. Per germline, CDR1 LGHNA and CDR2 YNFKEQ. V dropped 0 bases and J dropped 6; count of bases not matched to a gene: 7. The CDR3 nucleotides read TGTGCCAGCAGCCAAGATCAGCCTAGCGGGGCCGATACGCAGTATTTT. Protein sequence: CASSQDQPSGADTQYF.

This clonotype was seen only a few times. The chain joins TRBV5-1 to TRBJ1-5, with TRBD1 matching over 8 bases. The CDR3 loop spans 15 amino acids. V lost 3 bases, J lost 4 bases, and 6 bases stayed unmatched. Germline CDR1 and CDR2: SGHRS and YFSETQ. Here the CDR3 DNA reads TGCGCCAGCAGCTGGGGGACAGGTGGGAATCAGCCCCAGCATTTT. Protein: CASSWGTGGNQPQHF.

This CDR3 reads CAISESGRGLDEQYF. CDR3 nucleotide sequence: TGTGCCATCAGTGAGAGCGGCCGGGGGCTGGACGAGCAGTACTTC. The V and J genes are TRBV10-3 and TRBJ2-5; perhaps D is TRBD1 or TRBD2 (6 bases each). The J call is doubtful: the DNA matches TRBJ2-7 better. Per the germline V gene, CDR1 is ENHRY and CDR2 is SYGVKD. CDR3 size: 15 residues.

The chain couples TRBV10-1 to TRBJ2-5, with 7 bases fitting TRBD1. CDR1 WNHNN and CDR2 SYGVQD come from the germline V gene (reference sequence). The CDR3 covers 14 residues. Trimming took 4 bases from V and 7 from J; bases not matched to a gene: 9. The CDR3 reads CASSGPERQGTQYF. The CDR3, as DNA: TGCGCCAGCAGTGGACCTGAAAGACAGGGGACCCAGTACTTC.

This chain connects TRBV25-1 to TRBJ1-2; maybe TRBD1 (5 bases). The CDR3 has 13 amino acids. V shed 5 bases and J shed 4 bases, with 11 bases lying between them. CDR1 and CDR2 (germline): MGHDK, SYGVNS. The CDR3 DNA reads TGTGCCAGCAGTTCCAGGGTAGGCTATGGCTACACCTTC. Protein: CASSSRVGYGYTF.

This clonotype was picked up many times. V gene TRBV2 combines with J gene TRBJ2-5, with TRBD2 as a possible D gene (5 bases). This CDR3 has 14 amino acids. With 4 bases removed from V and 5 bases from J, the gap between germline ends came to 14 bases. Germline V gives CDR1 SNHLY, CDR2 FYNNEI. CDR3 nucleotides: TGTGCCAGCAGTGGCAGGAGGCGAGACGAGACCCAGTACTTC. Translating gives CASSGRRRDETQYF.

The genes are TRBV20-1 and TRBJ1-5; the D gene is possibly TRBD1 (5 bases). The germline gives CDR1 DFQATT, CDR2 SNEGSKA (reference sequence). The length of the CDR3 is 13 residues. Trimming cost V 3 bases and J 1 base, with 7 bases left between them. The chain's CDR3 is CSASSGSNQPQHF. In nucleotides, the CDR3 is TGCAGTGCTAGCTCAGGGAGCAATCAGCCCCAGCATTTT.

The genes are TRBV7-2 and TRBJ2-7; tentative D call: TRBD1 (6 bases). The V end was cut by 5 bases, the J end by 0 bases, with 20 bases between. There are 17 residues in the CDR3. Germline CDR1 is SGHTA and CDR2 is FQGNSA. The CDR3 region is CASSVGQGPYLSYEQYF. The CDR3 DNA is TGTGCCAGCAGCGTGGGCCAGGGGCCCTACCTCTCCTACGAGCAGTACTTC.

The genes are TRBV6-6 and TRBJ2-1; 15 bases fit TRBD2. Germline CDR1 reads MNHNY; CDR2 reads SVGAGI (reference sequence). This CDR3 has 17 residues. V lost 6 bases to trimming and J lost 9 bases; unmatched junction nucleotides: 12. CDR3 sequence reads: CASSQPGTSGGPREQFF. As DNA, the CDR3 is TGTGCCAGCAGCCAGCCGGGGACTAGCGGGGGGCCCCGTGAGCAGTTCTTC.

The sample holds one count of this clonotype. The chain couples TRBV11-2 to TRBJ1-2; 7 bases agree with TRBD1. The J segment lost 8 bases and the V segment lost 4 bases, leaving 10 bases of the junction unmatched. The CDR3 contains 14 residues. The germline CDR1 and CDR2 sequences are SGHAT and FQNNGV. The CDR3 bases are TGTGCCAGCAGCTGTAATCGGGACAGCGAGGGCTACACCTTC. It encodes CASSCNRDSEGYTF.

This sequence joins TRBV5-8 and TRBJ2-5; tentatively, D is TRBD2 (6 bases). V was shortened by 7 bases and J by 4 bases, with 20 bases between the two germline ends. The CDR3 has 15 amino acids. The V gene's germline CDR1 is SGHTS and CDR2 YDEGEE. The DNA for the CDR3 is TGTGCCAGCGTCCACCGTTCGACTAGATCAGAGACCCAGTACTTC. This gives the protein CASVHRSTRSETQYF.

This clonotype has just a few counts. The chain carries TRBV5-1 and TRBJ1-4; possible D gene TRBD1, 5 bases. Germline loops: CDR1 SGHRS, CDR2 YFSETQ. The CDR3 length is 16 residues. V was clipped by 0 bases and J by 1 base, with 10 bases between them. The CDR3 DNA follows: TGCGCCAGCAGCTTGGGGATCGACAGAACTAATGAAAAACTGTTTTTT. It yields the protein CASSLGIDRTNEKLFF.

The V gene is TRBV18, the J gene TRBJ2-6; possibly TRBD1 for D (5 bases). The CDR3 covers 19 residues. Germline values: CDR1 KGHSH, CDR2 LQKENI. The germline V and J ends were trimmed by 4 bases and 1 base, with 20 bases remaining between them. CDR3 sequence reads: CASSQGVRVHLSGANVLTF. CDR3 nucleotide sequence: TGTGCCAGCTCACAAGGTGTCAGGGTCCACTTATCTGGGGCCAACGTCCTGACTTTC. Based on the CDR3 plus reference TRBV18 and TRBJ2-6, the full variable domain is NAGVMQNPRHLVRRRGQEARLRCSPMKGHSHVYWYRQLPEEGLKFMVYLQKENIIDESGMPKERFSAEFPKEGPSILRIQQVVRGDSAAYFCASSQGVRVHLSGANVLTFGAGSRLTVL.